The sequence of this T cell receptor (beta chain) was determined in a study of shared clonotypes between healthy human individuals. CD45RO-negative cells were positively selected for CCR7, leaving out terminally differentiated effector memory CD45RA+ cells. The length of the CDR3 is 16 residues. V was trimmed by 1 base and J by 3 bases, leaving 12 bases between them. CDR1 and CDR2 (germline): LNHNV, YYDKDF (reference sequence). Genomic DNA (from each subset) was split evenly across several immunoSEQ plates. Measured with immunoSEQ multiplex PCR; TCRdb has only the in-frame clones, and not every one. The sample has about 2.1 million clones, just under 95% seen once.

This clonotype originated in a man aged 18-30 years in good health. Some clones in this sample may be carry-over from other donors' samples. The sequencing sample was made of naive CD8+ T cells from PBMCs. The V gene is TRBV15, the J gene TRBJ1-4; D is uncertain. The CDR3 DNA is TGTGCCACCAGCAGAGGTCTCGAAGGAGCTAATGAAAAACTGTTTTTT. Amino acid sequence: CATSRGLEGANEKLFF.